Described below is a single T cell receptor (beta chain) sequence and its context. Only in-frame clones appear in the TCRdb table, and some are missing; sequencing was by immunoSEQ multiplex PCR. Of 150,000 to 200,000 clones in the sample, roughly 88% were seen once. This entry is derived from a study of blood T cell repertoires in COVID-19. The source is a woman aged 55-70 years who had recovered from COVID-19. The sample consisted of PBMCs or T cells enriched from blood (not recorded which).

CDR3 in amino acids: CASSIERGRQETQYF. For the CDR3, the DNA is TGTGCCAGTAGTATCGAAAGGGGGCGCCAAGAGACCCAGTACTTC. The chain joins TRBV19 to TRBJ2-5, with TRBD1 identical over 7 bases. Germline CDR1 reads LNHDA; CDR2 reads SQIVND (reference sequence). CDR3 size: 15 residues. Trimming cost V 3 bases and J 1 base; bases outside gene matches: 5.